The clone carrying this TCR beta chain was observed many times. Carrying unique molecular identifiers, the cDNA also gained a universal primer site through template switching. MiXCR, applied by TCRdb to the 5' RACE reads, yields one record per CDR3 protein. This repertoire shows under 250,000 distinct CDR3 sequences, around 8.1% found once; its top ten account for less than 2%. These data are taken from a study of identical twins. Germline values: CDR1 SQVTM, CDR2 ANQGSEA. The CDR3 loop spans 11 amino acids. Trimming pared 6 bases from V and 5 bases from J, leaving 11 bases between. Healthy Caucasians, and only they, were the donors. The sample also formed part of further work on yellow fever vaccine responses in identical twins.

The clonotype originates from a young woman in good health. Sequencing was performed on memory (CD45RO+) T cells sorted from blood. The V call is TRBV29-1, the J call TRBJ2-7, with D maybe TRBD1 (6 bases). The CDR3 DNA is TGCAGCGTGGAACAGGGTAACGAGCAGTACTTC. Translating it yields CSVEQGNEQYF.